Below are 3 T cell receptor beta chains sequenced from a single sample in a study of T-cell reconstitution after alpha-beta-depleted transplantation in children (dated by TCRdb to the mid-2010s). Library construction relied on PCR. The reads were generated on an Illumina HiSeq 2500. TCR libraries were prepared with molecular barcoding, using unique molecular identifiers to normalize TCRbeta repertoire quantification. TCRdb ran its own pipeline on the public reads, namely fastp trimming at Q25 and MiXCR clone calling, and kept in-frame beta chains. Entries that share a CDR3 protein sequence are merged under the most common genes and DNA. The table for this sample lists 420,000 or so distinct CDR3 sequences; 9.5% to 13% of them were counted only once. The top ten clones comprise roughly 6% of the sample. Sequences were derived from PBMCs from the stem cell graft donor, sampled from the stem cell graft. The source is a human donor who donated a stem cell graft to a child with acute myeloid leukemia.

This clonotype was recorded many times. The V gene is TRBV27, the J gene TRBJ2-2; D perhaps matches TRBD1 (5 bases). The CDR3 is made up of 12 amino acids. Germline V gene data show CDR1 as MNHEY and CDR2 as SMNVEV (reference sequence). The ends were cut back, 6 bases at V and 5 bases at J, with 7 bases in the middle. The DNA of the CDR3 is TGTGCCAGCAGACCAGGGACCGGGGAGCTGTTTTTT. Encoded protein: CASRPGTGELFF.

There are a few counts of this clonotype. V and J are TRBV24-1 and TRBJ2-5; TRBD1 aligns across 8 bases. Unmatched junction bases numbered 6, after V lost 5 bases and J lost 2 bases. Germline V gives CDR1 KGHDR, CDR2 SFDVKD. The CDR3 is 15 residues long. The CDR3 DNA reads as TGTGCCACCAGTGGTGGGACAGGAGCTCAAGAGACCCAGTACTTC. It codes for CATSGGTGAQETQYF.

This clonotype came up a few times. The chain uses TRBV12-3 or TRBV12-4 and TRBJ1-1; no clear D gene. Trimming took 1 base from V and 5 from J, leaving 11 bases between them. This CDR3 has 14 amino acids. CDR3 region: CASSLGSRGTEAFF. The CDR3 DNA follows: TGTGCCAGCAGTTTAGGCTCACGGGGAACTGAAGCTTTCTTT.